These 16 T cell receptor beta chains were all obtained from the same sample, sequenced in a study of blood T cells in healthy people across ages. A sample-barcoded 5' primer and a J-beta primer mix were used in a second PCR of roughly 7 to 11 cycles. MiXCR, applied by TCRdb to the 5' RACE reads, yields one record per CDR3 protein. There are roughly 410,000 distinct CDR3 sequences in the sample; roughly half occur only once, and under 65% lies in the top ten. Sequenced material: blood. All receptors come from a man aged 55 to 69 in good health.

The V gene is TRBV7-2, the J gene TRBJ1-6; 7 nucleotides match TRBD1. The CDR3 is 16 amino acids. The V segment lost 1 base and the J segment 10 bases; nucleotides outside the gene matches: 10. Germline CDR1 reads SGHTA; CDR2 reads FQGNSA. CDR3 sequence reads: CASSLGPTGRKSPLHF. CDR3 nucleotide sequence: TGTGCCAGCAGCTTAGGCCCGACAGGGCGAAAATCACCCCTCCACTTT. Combining the CDR3 with reference TRBV7-2 and TRBJ1-6 gives the whole variable domain GAGVSQSPSNKVTEKGKDVELRCDPISGHTALYWYRQSLGQGLEFLIYFQGNSAPDKSGLPSDRFSAERTGGSVSTLTIQRTQQEDSAVYLCASSLGPTGRKSPLHFGNGTRLTVT.

This clonotype has a handful of counts. The rearrangement joins TRBV28 to TRBJ2-5; D uncertain. V was trimmed by 6 bases and J by 5 bases, leaving 7 bases between them. Germline V gene data show CDR1 as MDHEN and CDR2 as SYDVKM. This CDR3 has 11 amino acids. CDR3 sequence: CASRAVETQYF. CDR3 bases: TGTGCCAGCAGGGCCGTCGAGACCCAGTACTTC.

This chain uses TRBV7-8 with TRBJ2-1, with no clear D. V lost 3 bases to trimming and J lost 0 bases, with 9 bases between them. CDR3 length equals 15 residues. The germline gives CDR1 SGHVS, CDR2 FQNEAQ. The CDR3 spells CASSFTTSSYNEQFF. CDR3 DNA: TGTGCCAGCAGCTTTACCACGAGCTCCTACAATGAGCAGTTCTTC.

The chain employs TRBV7-2 and TRBJ2-5, with D hard to call. Germline V lookup: CDR1 SGHTA, CDR2 FQGNSA. CDR3 length: 14 residues. The V end was cut by 1 base, the J end by 5 bases, with 11 bases between. The CDR3 spells CASSLGGFRETQYF. The CDR3 DNA reads TGTGCCAGCAGCTTAGGGGGATTCAGGGAGACCCAGTACTTC. The variable domain in full, with the rest retrieved from reference TRBV7-2 and TRBJ2-5, is GAGVSQSPSNKVTEKGKDVELRCDPISGHTALYWYRQSLGQGLEFLIYFQGNSAPDKSGLPSDRFSAERTGGSVSTLTIQRTQQEDSAVYLCASSLGGFRETQYFGPGTRLLVL.

The V call is TRBV7-6, the J call TRBJ2-3, with D perhaps matching TRBD2 (7 bases). Germline CDR1 reads SGHVS; CDR2 reads FNYEAQ. Trimming took 8 bases from V and 4 from J, leaving 19 bases between them. The CDR3 length is 15 residues. The CDR3 nucleotides are TGTGCCAGCCGAAGGGGGGGGGCCGAAGCAGATACGCAGTATTTT. Translated, it gives CASRRGGAEADTQYF.

The chain is built from TRBV5-1 and TRBJ2-7; 9 nucleotides align to TRBD1. The germline gives CDR1 SGHRS, CDR2 YFSETQ. With V trimmed by 0 bases and J by 0 bases, 4 bases remained unmatched. CDR3 length: 16 residues. The CDR3 coding sequence is TGCGCCAGCAGCTTGGGAACAGGGGGCGTCTCCTACGAGCAGTACTTC. It encodes CASSLGTGGVSYEQYF.

The rearrangement links TRBV20-1 to TRBJ2-7, with 8 bases identical to TRBD2. Germline assignment: CDR1 DFQATT and CDR2 SNEGSKA (reference sequence). The CDR3 runs to 15 residues. Losses at the gene ends were 2 bases for V and 2 bases for J; bases not matched to a gene: 8. The CDR3: CSARNPSGRPYEQYF. Written as DNA, the CDR3 is TGCAGTGCTAGAAATCCTAGCGGGCGGCCCTACGAGCAGTACTTC.

The V gene is TRBV5-1, the J gene TRBJ1-2; 8 positions match TRBD1. V gave up 5 bases and J gave up 3 bases; unmatched junction bases: 6. Per germline, CDR1 SGHRS and CDR2 YFSETQ. The CDR3 sequence is 14 residues long. The CDR3, as DNA: TGCGCCAGCAGAGAAGACAGGGGTTACTATGGCTACACCTTC. Its translation: CASREDRGYYGYTF.

The chain carries TRBV20-1 and TRBJ2-1, with D possibly matching TRBD2 (6 bases). This CDR3 has 14 residues. Trimming removed 0 bases at V and 4 bases at J, with 10 bases between. CDR1 and CDR2 (germline): DFQATT, SNEGSKA (reference sequence). CDR3 sequence reads: CSARDGGSYNEQFF. The CDR3 DNA reads TGCAGTGCTAGAGATGGGGGGAGTTACAATGAGCAGTTCTTC.

The chain recombines TRBV20-1 with TRBJ2-3; D call uncertain. V lost 6 bases and J 2 bases, leaving 12 bases between the germline ends. Germline V gene lookup returns CDR1 DFQATT and CDR2 SNEGSKA (reference sequence). This CDR3 contains 13 residues. This CDR3 reads CSAHPVLTDTQYF. As DNA, the CDR3 is TGCAGTGCCCACCCTGTTCTCACAGATACGCAGTATTTT.

This clonotype was counted ten times or more. The V call is TRBV5-1, the J call TRBJ2-7, with D uncertain. The CDR3 covers 17 residues. Germline V gene sequence: CDR1 SGHRS, CDR2 YFSETQ. With 0 bases removed from V and 4 bases from J, the gap between germline ends came to 20 bases. CDR3 loop: CASSLAGQLKSRYEQYF. CDR3 DNA sequence: TGCGCCAGCAGCTTGGCCGGTCAACTTAAGTCGAGGTACGAGCAGTACTTC.

This chain uses TRBV7-3 with TRBJ2-1; 7 nucleotides agree with TRBD2. The germline CDR1 and CDR2 sequences are SGHTA and FQGTGA. Trimming cost V 1 base and J 3 bases; bases outside gene matches: 3. This CDR3 spans 15 amino acids. CDR3 loop: CASSLKERDYNEQFF. CDR3 sequence (DNA): TGTGCCAGCAGCTTAAAGGAGCGGGACTACAATGAGCAGTTCTTC.

This clonotype was detected many times. The rearrangement uses TRBV29-1 and TRBJ2-3; D gene ambiguous. The CDR3 runs to 12 residues. Deletions cut 3 bases from V and 0 bases from J, with 4 bases between. Looked up from germline, CDR1 is SQVTM and CDR2 is ANQGSEA. As DNA, the CDR3 is TGCAGCGTTGAGTATAGCACAGATACGCAGTATTTT. This gives the protein CSVEYSTDTQYF.

This chain connects TRBV7-9 to TRBJ2-1; TRBD2 agrees at 11 bases. Germline values: CDR1 SEHNR, CDR2 FQNEAQ (reference sequence). Trimming at V came to 3 bases and at J to 10 bases, leaving 11 bases not matched to a gene. CDR3 length: 16 residues. CDR3 DNA sequence: TGTGCCAGCAGCTTCCTAATTAGCGGGGGGGCTTTGGAGCAGTTCTTC. Its translation: CASSFLISGGALEQFF.

This chain uses TRBV29-1 with TRBJ2-3; D remains ambiguous. This CDR3 has 13 residues. Trimming removed 3 bases from V and 1 base from J, with 8 bases in between. Looked up from germline, CDR1 is SQVTM and CDR2 is ANQGSEA. The CDR3 coding sequence is TGCAGCGTTGACGGCCTTCGCACAGATACGCAGTATTTT. Encoded protein: CSVDGLRTDTQYF.

The chain recombines TRBV29-1 with TRBJ1-1; D may be TRBD1 (6 bases). The V gene lost 4 bases and the J gene lost 0 bases, with 18 bases spanning the gap. The CDR3 contains 16 residues. Germline-derived CDR1 and CDR2 are SQVTM and ANQGSEA. Here the CDR3 DNA reads TGCAGCGTTGGGGGAAACAGGGCGTTGGTGAACACTGAAGCTTTCTTT. It translates to CSVGGNRALVNTEAFF. The full variable domain, completed using reference TRBV29-1 and TRBJ1-1, is SAVISQKPSRDICQRGTSLTIQCQVDSQVTMMFWYRQQPGQSLTLIATANQGSEATYESGFVIDKFPISRPNLTFSTLTVSNMSPEDSSIYLCSVGGNRALVNTEAFFGQGTRLTVV.